The present TCR beta chain was sequenced within a study of metastatic and nonmetastatic thyroid tumors. About the research overall: It was across blood and tumor or nodule tissue from malignant and benign thyroid patients that repertoires were compared. Broader study findings: Benign nodules reportedly had significantly lower TCR beta diversity than malignant thyroid tumors in blood and tumor.

MiXCR re-clonotyped the PCR reads for TCRdb. The data contain 34,000 or so clones, around 17% of them singletons. Every patient underwent thyroid surgery untreated. Germline V gene sequence: CDR1 MNHNS, CDR2 SASEGT. V lost 4 bases, J lost 7 bases, and 13 bases stayed unmatched. This CDR3 comprises 17 residues. In its sample, this clone ranks as medium-sized. Its specificity is not known. J is TRBJ1-6 and V is TRBV6-1; TRBD1 aligns across 7 bases. Input material: blood. The clonotype was recovered from a female donor with papillary thyroid cancer or a benign thyroid nodule (not recorded which). Some clones in this sample may be carry-over from other donors' samples. CDR3 nucleotides: TGTGCCAGCAGTGCCAATACAGGGGCGCCGGCAAATTCACCCCTCCACTTT. Translation: CASSANTGAPANSPLHF.